This T cell receptor beta chain was found in a study of CD8+ T cells in alopecia areata. In the study overall: Treatment of the treated patients consisted of oral tofacitinib, 5 to 10 mg twice daily. Study-wide points: Sequences from scalp samples also cover resident alphabeta T cells of normal skin. Numerous expanded lesional clones remained in scalp and blood during tofacitinib.

This clone was detected only a few times. Its target is unknown. Investigators isolated RNA and reverse transcribed it into cDNA to act as the sequencing template. TCRdb's table, derived via immunoSEQ multiplex PCR, lists solely in-frame clones and lacks some. There are around 300,000 clones in the sample; 60% occur only once, and around 0.92% lies in the top ten. Treatment specified: oral pan-JAK inhibitor, 5-10 mg twice daily. CD4+ and CD8+ T cells were sorted from PBMCs. Germline loops: CDR1 ENHRY, CDR2 SYGVKD. V dropped 11 bases and J dropped 0 bases, with 18 bases sitting between them. The CDR3 covers 15 residues.

The chain joins TRBV10-3 to TRBJ2-3; D gene unclear. The source material was CD4+ T cells sorted from blood, sampled at week 52, from a patient treated with tofacitinib. The clonotype was recovered from a human donor with alopecia areata. The CDR3 sequence: CAAADPRFSTDTQYF. For the CDR3, the DNA is TGTGCCGCGGCAGATCCGCGGTTTAGCACAGATACGCAGTATTTT.